Below, 16 T cell receptor beta chains from the same sample are listed, as sequenced in a study of cytomegalovirus exposure and HLA in healthy donors. The data were produced by immunoSEQ multiplex PCR, yet TCRdb's version contains in-frame clones alone and is incomplete. This table has around 120,000 clones, about 82% appearing once. Sequencing was performed on PBMCs. The receptors were gathered from a man aged 18 to 35 in good health and CMV-seronegative.

The rearrangement uses TRBV5-8 and TRBJ1-5; 11 nucleotides align to TRBD1. Germline CDR1 is SGHTS and CDR2 is YDEGEE. Trimming cost V 4 bases and J 1 base; bases outside gene matches: 4. This CDR3 is built from 16 residues. CDR3 nucleotide sequence: TGTGCCAGCAGCACCCGGGACAGGGGGAGCAATCAGCCCCAGCATTTT. Encoded protein: CASSTRDRGSNQPQHF.

This chain uses TRBV15 with TRBJ1-2; 10 bases are shared with TRBD1. With 4 bases clipped from V and 7 bases from J, the junction kept 6 bases outside the gene matches. The CDR3 has 14 amino acids. Per the germline V gene, CDR1 is LNHNV and CDR2 is YYDKDF (reference sequence). CDR3: CATSTEDRGPGYTF. CDR3 nucleotides: TGTGCCACCAGCACAGAAGACAGGGGGCCTGGCTACACCTTC.

The sample holds one count of this clone. V is TRBV2 and J is TRBJ2-1; TRBD2 agrees at 10 bases. Germline V gene lookup returns CDR1 SNHLY and CDR2 FYNNEI. With 0 bases clipped from V and 1 base from J, the junction kept 15 bases outside the gene matches. This CDR3 is built from 21 residues. CDR3 bases: TGTGCCAGCAGTGAAGCTAGTCGTGGTCTAGCGGGAGTGTCGTCCTACAATGAGCAGTTCTTC. Translating it yields CASSEASRGLAGVSSYNEQFF. Together with reference TRBV2 and TRBJ2-1, the CDR3 gives the full variable domain: EPEVTQTPSHQVTQMGQEVILRCVPISNHLYFYWYRQILGQKVEFLVSFYNNEISEKSEIFDDQFSVERPDGSNFTLKIRSTKLEDSAMYFCASSEASRGLAGVSSYNEQFFGPGTRLTVL.

The chain joins TRBV2 to TRBJ1-1; the D is unclear. The CDR3 has 13 residues. Trimming left V 5 bases short and J 1 base short, with 8 bases between. Looked up from germline, CDR1 is SNHLY and CDR2 is FYNNEI. The DNA of the CDR3 is TGTGCCAGCAGTCCCGACTCGAACACTGAAGCTTTCTTT. It yields the protein CASSPDSNTEAFF.

The chain links TRBV5-5 to TRBJ2-7; TRBD2 is a possible D gene (6 bases). The V gene's germline CDR1 is SGHKS and CDR2 YYEKEE (reference sequence). The CDR3 is 15 residues long. Between the trimmed V and J ends, which lost 1 base and 0 bases, there was a span of 11 bases. The chain's CDR3 is CASSLSRTNSYEQYF. The CDR3 DNA follows: TGTGCCAGCAGCTTGTCTAGGACTAACTCCTACGAGCAGTACTTC.

The count of this clone is one. Sequence at one end of the junction differs from germline and may be a read error. The genes are TRBV10-3 and TRBJ2-7; no firm D call. The CDR3 sequence is 16 residues long. Germline values: CDR1 ENHRY, CDR2 SYGVKD. DNA of the CDR3: TGTGCCAGCAGTTACCAATCCCCGGGTCTAATCTACGAGCAGTACTTC. This translates into CASSYQSPGLIYEQYF.

V is TRBV30 and J is TRBJ2-5; possible D gene TRBD2, 7 bases. Per germline, CDR1 GTSNPN and CDR2 SVGIG (reference sequence). The CDR3 has 14 residues. V lost 7 bases, J lost 5 bases, and 20 bases lay in between. CDR3 in amino acids: CAFAQGGHTETQYF. CDR3 sequence (DNA): TGTGCCTTCGCACAGGGAGGGCACACGGAGACCCAGTACTTC.

The rearrangement joins TRBV7-9 to TRBJ1-2; possible D gene TRBD1, 6 bases. V lost 5 bases, J lost 6 bases, and 10 bases lay in between. Germline V lookup: CDR1 SEHNR, CDR2 FQNEAQ (reference sequence). The CDR3 spans 12 residues. The CDR3 reads CASSPDRNGYTF. CDR3 bases: TGTGCCAGCAGCCCGGACAGAAATGGCTACACCTTC.

This chain links TRBV29-1 with TRBJ1-5, with TRBD1 matching over 7 bases. This CDR3 has 12 residues. V lost 6 bases to trimming and J lost 5 bases; unmatched junction nucleotides: 4. Germline values: CDR1 SQVTM, CDR2 ANQGSEA. The CDR3 DNA sequence: TGCAGCGTCGGAACAGGGGATCAGCCCCAGCATTTT. This sequence encodes CSVGTGDQPQHF.

V and J are TRBV5-1 and TRBJ2-5; no clear D. The germline CDR1 and CDR2 sequences are SGHRS and YFSETQ. The CDR3 is 12 amino acids. Deletions cut 0 bases from V and 5 bases from J, with 5 bases between. CDR3 region: CASSLALETQYF. The CDR3 bases are TGCGCCAGCAGCTTGGCGTTGGAGACCCAGTACTTC. Filled out from reference TRBV5-1 and TRBJ2-5, the complete variable domain reads KAGVTQTPRYLIKTRGQQVTLSCSPISGHRSVSWYQQTPGQGLQFLFEYFSETQRNKGNFPGRFSGRQFSNSRSEMNVSTLELGDSALYLCASSLALETQYFGPGTRLLVL.

This clone occurred once. The rearrangement uses TRBV30 and TRBJ2-7, with TRBD1 identical over 8 bases. The CDR3 has 13 amino acids. J gave up 6 bases and V 0 bases, and 4 bases lay outside the gene matches. CDR1 is GTSNPN, CDR2 SVGIG, per germline (reference sequence). The CDR3 coding sequence is TGTGCCTGGAGTGTACAGGGGGGCGCCGAGCAGTACTTC. Amino acid sequence: CAWSVQGGAEQYF.

This clone appeared a few times. This sequence joins TRBV27 and TRBJ2-7; D gene uncertain. The CDR3 consists of 11 residues. Germline loops: CDR1 MNHEY, CDR2 SMNVEV (reference sequence). V lost 4 bases and J lost 4, with 5 bases in between. The CDR3 sequence: CASSSPYEQYF. The CDR3 DNA reads TGTGCCAGCAGTTCCCCGTACGAGCAGTACTTC.

This clone was detected a few times. This chain connects TRBV6-1 to TRBJ1-1; 8 bases map to TRBD1. V shed 8 bases, J shed 10 bases, and the junction held 6 bases outside the gene matches. CDR1 and CDR2 from the germline V gene are MNHNS and SASEGT. The CDR3 has 11 residues. For the CDR3, the DNA is TGTGCCAGCCTATTACAGGGGGGAGCTTTCTTT. Translating gives CASLLQGGAFF.

The chain has TRBV29-1 and TRBJ2-4; the D gene is possibly TRBD1 (6 bases). The germline V gene has CDR1 SQVTM and CDR2 ANQGSEA. The germline V and J ends were trimmed by 3 bases and 8 bases, with 14 bases remaining between them. The CDR3 runs to 13 residues. The CDR3 region is CSVDGQGSDIQYF. The CDR3 nucleotides are TGCAGCGTTGATGGGCAGGGGTCGGACATTCAGTACTTC.

The chain has TRBV30 and TRBJ2-5; 9 bases map to TRBD1. This CDR3 has 15 amino acids. The trim removed 5 bases at V and 4 bases at J, leaving 11 bases unmatched. CDR1 and CDR2 (germline): GTSNPN, SVGIG (reference sequence). CDR3 coding DNA: TGTGCCTGGGATCGCGGGACAGGGAACCGAGAGACCCAGTACTTC. It encodes CAWDRGTGNRETQYF.

The genes are TRBV5-6 and TRBJ1-3; 7 nucleotides align to TRBD1. V dropped 4 bases and J dropped 4; count of bases not matched to a gene: 11. The CDR3 has 16 amino acids. Germline V gives CDR1 SGHDT, CDR2 YYEEEE. The CDR3 protein is CASSAPRTGAGNTIYF. The DNA for the CDR3 is TGTGCCAGCAGCGCACCAAGGACAGGCGCGGGAAACACCATATATTTT.